A selection of T cell receptor beta chains follows, all from one sample in a study of blood T cell repertoires in COVID-19. Clones were read by immunoSEQ multiplex PCR, and TCRdb kept only the in-frame ones, dropping some. The table has about 190,000 clones, around 85% seen once. The sequenced material came from peripheral blood. The receptor source for this set is a woman between 50 and 59 years old with acute or convalescent COVID-19. Each CDR3 is given with its conserved first and last residue. The D gene is left open where the match is weak. Only part of the rows carry a size: once, few, many, or a class if the clone is expanded.

v_gene	abundance	j_gene	d_gene	CDR3aa	CDR3nt
TRBV5-1	-	TRBJ2-2	TRBD1	CASSVLGTGNTGELFF	TGCGCCAGCAGCGTCCTAGGGACAGGGAACACCGGGGAGCTGTTTTTT
TRBV6-6	-	TRBJ2-1	TRBD2	CASSPGVPGLASYNEQFF	TGTGCCAGCAGTCCCGGGGTCCCGGGACTAGCGTCCTACAATGAGCAGTTCTTC
TRBV7-9	-	TRBJ1-5	-	CASSLTLQVYSNQPQHF	TGTGCCAGCAGCCTAACATTACAGGTCTATAGCAATCAGCCCCAGCATTTT
TRBV3-1/TRBV3-2	-	TRBJ1-1	-	CASSPGAGEAFF	TGTGCCAGCAGCCCTGGGGCAGGGGAAGCTTTCTTT
TRBV4-1	once	TRBJ2-2	-	CASSQDGPPNTGELFF	TGCGCCAGCAGCCAAGATGGCCCCCCAAACACCGGGGAGCTGTTTTTT
TRBV5-6	-	TRBJ2-5	-	CASSFGETQYF	TGTGCCAGCAGCTTCGGGGAGACCCAGTACTTC
TRBV6-6	once	TRBJ1-4	TRBD1	CASSLGQGPPTNEKLFF	TGTGCCAGCAGTCTGGGACAGGGTCCCCCAACTAATGAAAAACTGTTTTTT
TRBV2	-	TRBJ1-4	-	CASRAQLIEKLFF	TGTGCCAGCAGGGCCCAGTTGATTGAAAAACTGTTTTTT
TRBV4-2	-	TRBJ1-1	-	CASSLLSQGGTEAFF	TGTGCCAGCAGCCTCCTGTCCCAGGGTGGGACTGAAGCTTTCTTT
TRBV9	-	TRBJ2-1	TRBD2	CASSGRLAGGIDEQFF	TGTGCCAGCAGCGGACGACTAGCGGGGGGGATCGATGAGCAGTTCTTC
TRBV25-1	-	TRBJ1-4	-	CASSVAPTNEKLFF	TGTGCCAGCAGTGTGGCCCCCACTAATGAAAAACTGTTTTTT
TRBV18	-	TRBJ2-5	TRBD1	CASSPADRGEETQYF	TGTGCCAGCTCACCAGCGGACAGGGGCGAAGAGACCCAGTACTTC
TRBV5-1	once	TRBJ2-2	TRBD2	CASSPGGGGELFF	TGCGCCAGCAGCCCGGGAGGGGGCGGGGAGCTGTTTTTT
TRBV3-1/TRBV3-2	-	TRBJ2-1	-	CASSQRGGNNEQFF	TGTGCCAGCAGCCAAAGGGGGGGAAACAATGAGCAGTTCTTC
TRBV2	few	TRBJ1-3	-	CASSRNRATGNTIYF	TGTGCCAGCAGTCGGAACAGGGCCACTGGAAACACCATATATTTT
TRBV9	-	TRBJ1-3	-	CASSVTDSGNTIYF	TGTGCCAGCAGCGTAACAGACTCTGGAAACACCATATATTTT
TRBV4-1	-	TRBJ2-7	-	CASSQAAGQSYEQYF	TGCGCCAGCAGCCAAGCGGCAGGGCAATCCTACGAGCAGTACTTC
TRBV19	-	TRBJ2-2	TRBD1	CASSMRQGRSNTGELFF	TGTGCCAGTAGTATGAGACAGGGAAGGAGTAACACCGGGGAGCTGTTTTTT
TRBV7-9	-	TRBJ2-4	TRBD1	CASSSPGQALVNIQYF	TGTGCCAGCAGCTCCCCGGGACAGGCTCTCGTGAACATTCAGTACTTC
TRBV14	once	TRBJ2-3	-	CASSPSRATDTQYF	TGTGCCAGCAGCCCCTCGCGAGCCACAGATACGCAGTATTTT
TRBV5-1	-	TRBJ2-5	TRBD2	CASSPGTSGSGLQETQYF	TGCGCCAGCAGCCCCGGGACTAGCGGGAGTGGATTACAAGAGACCCAGTACTTC
TRBV2	many	TRBJ2-7	TRBD1	CASTSGQSYEQYF	TGTGCCAGCACTTCGGGACAGTCCTACGAGCAGTACTTC
TRBV28	few	TRBJ2-6	TRBD1	CASSFRSGQHSGANVLTF	TGTGCCAGCAGTTTTAGGTCGGGACAGCACTCTGGGGCCAACGTCCTGACTTTC
TRBV30	-	TRBJ2-3	TRBD2	CAWNRLALLTDTQYF	TGTGCCTGGAATAGACTAGCCCTCCTCACAGATACGCAGTATTTT
TRBV14	-	TRBJ2-2	TRBD1	CASSPTGGRNTGELFF	TGTGCCAGCAGCCCCACAGGGGGCAGGAACACCGGGGAGCTGTTTTTT
TRBV19	-	TRBJ1-1	-	CASKSESGLRTEAFF	TGTGCCAGTAAATCAGAGTCGGGGTTGAGGACTGAAGCTTTCTTT